A selection of T cell receptor beta chains follows, all from one sample in a study of T-cell reconstitution after alpha-beta-depleted transplantation in children. MiXCR, applied by TCRdb to the PCR reads, yields one record per CDR3 protein. Here the sample spans hundreds of thousands of distinct CDR3 sequences, around 13% being singletons. The specimen was PBMCs, collected before TCRalphabeta/CD19-depleted stem cell transplant. These receptors came from a girl aged 2-10 years with congenital amegakaryocytic thrombocytopenia, due to receive a stem cell transplant. The CDR3 runs from the conserved cysteine through the conserved F or W. Each record gives: D gene, J gene, V gene, clone size, CDR3 protein, CDR3 DNA. The D gene is left open where the match is weak. Expanded clones are given a class, and other clones once, few, many or no size at all.

d_gene: .
j_gene: TRBJ2-3
v_gene: TRBV7-6
abundance: few
CDR3aa: CASSVMGGWADTQYF
CDR3nt: TGTGCCAGCAGCGTAATGGGGGGCTGGGCAGATACGCAGTATTTT

d_gene: .
j_gene: TRBJ2-2
v_gene: TRBV5-1
abundance: many
CDR3aa: CASSLGTILTGELFF
CDR3nt: TGCGCCAGCAGCTTAGGGACGATTCTAACCGGGGAGCTGTTTTTT

d_gene: .
j_gene: TRBJ1-1
v_gene: TRBV5-1
abundance: many
CDR3aa: CASTSGGAVNTEAFF
CDR3nt: TGCGCCAGCACCAGCGGGGGGGCGGTGAACACTGAAGCTTTCTTT

d_gene: TRBD2
j_gene: TRBJ2-2
v_gene: TRBV20-1
abundance: .
CDR3aa: CSARVSSGSIRDTGELFF
CDR3nt: TGCAGTGCTAGGGTGTCCAGCGGGAGCATTCGGGACACCGGGGAGCTGTTTTTT

d_gene: .
j_gene: TRBJ2-1
v_gene: TRBV12-3/TRBV12-4
abundance: .
CDR3aa: CASSLEYGEGAYNEQFF
CDR3nt: TGTGCCAGCAGTTTAGAGTACGGGGAGGGGGCCTACAATGAGCAGTTCTTC

d_gene: .
j_gene: TRBJ2-7
v_gene: TRBV28
abundance: .
CDR3aa: CAAAITQGHPYEQYF
CDR3nt: TGTGCCGCAGCTATAACCCAGGGCCACCCCTACGAGCAGTACTTC

d_gene: .
j_gene: TRBJ2-7
v_gene: TRBV21-1
abundance: once
CDR3aa: CARIKGQGAGYEQYF
CDR3nt: TGTGCCAGGATAAAGGGACAGGGGGCAGGGTACGAGCAGTACTTC

d_gene: TRBD2
j_gene: TRBJ2-3
v_gene: TRBV3-1
abundance: .
CDR3aa: CASSQPRTSGITDTQYF
CDR3nt: TGTGCCAGCAGCCAACCTAGGACTAGCGGGATCACAGATACGCAGTATTTT

d_gene: .
j_gene: TRBJ1-3
v_gene: TRBV5-1
abundance: many
CDR3aa: CASSRTKNSGNTIYF
CDR3nt: TGCGCCAGCAGCCGGACAAAGAACTCTGGAAACACCATATATTTT

d_gene: .
j_gene: TRBJ2-1
v_gene: TRBV20-1
abundance: many
CDR3aa: CSARGGRSSYNEQFF
CDR3nt: TGCAGTGCTAGGGGCGGTAGGAGCTCCTACAATGAGCAGTTCTTC

d_gene: .
j_gene: TRBJ2-1
v_gene: TRBV10-3
abundance: many
CDR3aa: CAIKALEEDEQFF
CDR3nt: TGTGCCATCAAAGCTCTGGAGGAGGACGAGCAGTTCTTC

d_gene: TRBD2
j_gene: TRBJ2-2
v_gene: TRBV7-6
abundance: few
CDR3aa: CASSWPGTSPGELFF
CDR3nt: TGTGCCAGCAGCTGGCCCGGGACTAGCCCCGGGGAGCTGTTTTTT

d_gene: .
j_gene: TRBJ2-1
v_gene: TRBV11-2
abundance: few
CDR3aa: CASSFRGDPYNEQFF
CDR3nt: TGTGCCAGCAGCTTCAGGGGGGATCCCTACAATGAGCAGTTCTTC

d_gene: .
j_gene: TRBJ2-5
v_gene: TRBV10-3
abundance: many
CDR3aa: CAISESTLVETQYF
CDR3nt: TGTGCCATCAGTGAGTCTACCCTGGTGGAGACCCAGTACTTC

d_gene: .
j_gene: TRBJ2-4
v_gene: TRBV7-9
abundance: few
CDR3aa: CASSLERGKNIQYF
CDR3nt: TGTGCCAGCAGCTTAGAAAGGGGCAAAAACATTCAGTACTTC

d_gene: .
j_gene: TRBJ2-7
v_gene: TRBV7-9
abundance: few
CDR3aa: CASSLYGPYEQYF
CDR3nt: TGTGCCAGCAGCTTGTATGGTCCCTACGAGCAGTACTTC